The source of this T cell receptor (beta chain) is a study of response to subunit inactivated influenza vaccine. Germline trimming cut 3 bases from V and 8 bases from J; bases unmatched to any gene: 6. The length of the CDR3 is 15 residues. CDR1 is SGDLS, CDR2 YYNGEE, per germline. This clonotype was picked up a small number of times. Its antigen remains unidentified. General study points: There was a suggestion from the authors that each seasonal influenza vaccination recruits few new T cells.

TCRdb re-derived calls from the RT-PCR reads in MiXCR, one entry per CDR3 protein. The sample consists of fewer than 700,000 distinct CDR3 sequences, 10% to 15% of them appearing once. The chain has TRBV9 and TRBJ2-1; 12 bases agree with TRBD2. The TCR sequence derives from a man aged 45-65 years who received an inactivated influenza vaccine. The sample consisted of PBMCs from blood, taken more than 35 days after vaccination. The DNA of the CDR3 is TGTGCCAGCAGCGCGACTAGCGGGAGTTCCCATGAGCAGTTCTTC. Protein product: CASSATSGSSHEQFF. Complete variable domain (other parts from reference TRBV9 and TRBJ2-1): DSGVTQTPKHLITATGQRVTLRCSPRSGDLSVYWYQQSLDQGLQFLIQYYNGEERAKGNILERFSAQQFPDLHSELNLSSLELGDSALYFCASSATSGSSHEQFFGPGTRLTVL.